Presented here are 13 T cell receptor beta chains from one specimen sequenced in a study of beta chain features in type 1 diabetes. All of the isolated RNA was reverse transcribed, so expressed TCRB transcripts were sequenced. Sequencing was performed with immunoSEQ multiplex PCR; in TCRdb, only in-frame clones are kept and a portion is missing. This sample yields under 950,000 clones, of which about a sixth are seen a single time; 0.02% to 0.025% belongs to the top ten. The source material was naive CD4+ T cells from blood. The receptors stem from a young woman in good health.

CDR3 residues: CAISELAAGDEQYF. DNA of the CDR3: TGTGCCATCAGTGAGCTGGCGGCGGGAGATGAGCAGTACTTC. The chain employs TRBV10-3 and TRBJ2-7, with 7 bases lining up with TRBD2. The germline V gene encodes CDR1 ENHRY and CDR2 SYGVKD. The CDR3 is 14 amino acids. Trimming at V came to 2 bases and at J to 7 bases, leaving 8 bases not matched to a gene.

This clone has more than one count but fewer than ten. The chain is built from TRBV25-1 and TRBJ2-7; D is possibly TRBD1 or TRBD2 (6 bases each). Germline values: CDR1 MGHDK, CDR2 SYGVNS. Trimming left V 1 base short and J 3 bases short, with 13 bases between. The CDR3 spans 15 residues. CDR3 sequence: CASSELGGPRYEQYF. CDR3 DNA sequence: TGTGCCAGCAGTGAATTGGGGGGCCCCCGCTACGAGCAGTACTTC.

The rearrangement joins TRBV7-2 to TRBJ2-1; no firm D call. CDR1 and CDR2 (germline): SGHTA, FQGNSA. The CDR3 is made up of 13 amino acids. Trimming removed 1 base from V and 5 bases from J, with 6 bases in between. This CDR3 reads CASSLVNDNEQFF. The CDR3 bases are TGTGCCAGCAGCTTAGTAAACGACAATGAGCAGTTCTTC.

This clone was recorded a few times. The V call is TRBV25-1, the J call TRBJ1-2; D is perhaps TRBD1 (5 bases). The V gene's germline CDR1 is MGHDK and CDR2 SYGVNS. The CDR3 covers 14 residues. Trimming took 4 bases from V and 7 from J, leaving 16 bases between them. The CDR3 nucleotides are TGTGCCAGCAGTGGGACCGGGGCCGCGGCTGGCTACACCTTC. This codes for CASSGTGAAAGYTF.

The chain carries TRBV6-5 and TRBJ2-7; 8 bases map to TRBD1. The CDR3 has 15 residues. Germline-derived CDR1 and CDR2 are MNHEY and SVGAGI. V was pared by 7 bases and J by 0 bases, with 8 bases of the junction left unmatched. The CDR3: CASNRGTASSYEQYF. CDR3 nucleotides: TGTGCCAGCAACAGGGGGACAGCTAGCTCCTACGAGCAGTACTTC.

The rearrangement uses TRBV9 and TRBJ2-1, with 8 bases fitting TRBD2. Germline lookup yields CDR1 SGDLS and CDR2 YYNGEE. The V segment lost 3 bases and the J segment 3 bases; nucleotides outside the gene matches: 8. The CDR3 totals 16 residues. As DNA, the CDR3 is TGTGCCAGCAGCGAAAAAGCGGGAGACGTCTACAATGAGCAGTTCTTC. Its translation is CASSEKAGDVYNEQFF.

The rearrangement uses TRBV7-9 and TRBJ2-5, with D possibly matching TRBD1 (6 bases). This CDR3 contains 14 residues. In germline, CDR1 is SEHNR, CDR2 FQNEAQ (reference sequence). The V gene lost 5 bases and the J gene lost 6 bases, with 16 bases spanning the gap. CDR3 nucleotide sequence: TGTGCCAGCAGCGCCGGGACAAGGAGGCAGACCCAGTACTTC. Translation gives CASSAGTRRQTQYF.

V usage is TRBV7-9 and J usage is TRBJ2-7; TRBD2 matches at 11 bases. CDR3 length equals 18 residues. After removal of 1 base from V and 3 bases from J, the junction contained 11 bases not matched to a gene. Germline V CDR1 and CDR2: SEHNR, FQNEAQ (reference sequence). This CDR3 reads CASSLGVSGTSGFYEQYF. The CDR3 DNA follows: TGTGCCAGCAGCTTAGGAGTGAGCGGGACTAGCGGATTCTACGAGCAGTACTTC.

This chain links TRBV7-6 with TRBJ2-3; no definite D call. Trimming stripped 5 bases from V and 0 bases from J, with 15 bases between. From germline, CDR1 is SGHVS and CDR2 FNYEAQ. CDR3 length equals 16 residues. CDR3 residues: CASSVSPFHSTDTQYF. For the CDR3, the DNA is TGTGCCAGCAGCGTCTCTCCGTTCCATAGCACAGATACGCAGTATTTT.

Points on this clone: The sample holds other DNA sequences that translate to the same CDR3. For the CDR3, the DNA is TGTGCCACCAGCAGGACAGACTCCTACGAGCAGTACTTC. Translating gives CATSRTDSYEQYF. The chain joins TRBV15 to TRBJ2-7; tentative D call: TRBD1 (5 bases). The length of the CDR3 is 13 residues. Looked up from germline, CDR1 is LNHNV and CDR2 is YYDKDF (reference sequence). V was trimmed by 3 bases and J by 0 bases, leaving 6 bases between them.

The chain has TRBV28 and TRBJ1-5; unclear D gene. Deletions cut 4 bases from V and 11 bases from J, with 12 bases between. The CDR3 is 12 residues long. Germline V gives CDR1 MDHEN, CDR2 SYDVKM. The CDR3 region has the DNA TGTGCCAGCAGTTCAAGCGTGTTGACCCAGCATTTT. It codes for CASSSSVLTQHF.

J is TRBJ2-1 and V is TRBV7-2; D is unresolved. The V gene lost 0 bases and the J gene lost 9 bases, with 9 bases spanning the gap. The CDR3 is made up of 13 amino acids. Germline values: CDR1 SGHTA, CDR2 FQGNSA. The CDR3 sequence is CASSLALPGEQFF. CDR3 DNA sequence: TGTGCCAGCAGCTTAGCGTTGCCAGGTGAGCAGTTCTTC.

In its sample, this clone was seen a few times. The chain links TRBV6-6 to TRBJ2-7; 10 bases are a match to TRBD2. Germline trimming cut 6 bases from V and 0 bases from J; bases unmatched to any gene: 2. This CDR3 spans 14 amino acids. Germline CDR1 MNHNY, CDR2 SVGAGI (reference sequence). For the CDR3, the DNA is TGTGCCAGCAGAACTAGCGGGACCTCCTACGAGCAGTACTTC. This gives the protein CASRTSGTSYEQYF.